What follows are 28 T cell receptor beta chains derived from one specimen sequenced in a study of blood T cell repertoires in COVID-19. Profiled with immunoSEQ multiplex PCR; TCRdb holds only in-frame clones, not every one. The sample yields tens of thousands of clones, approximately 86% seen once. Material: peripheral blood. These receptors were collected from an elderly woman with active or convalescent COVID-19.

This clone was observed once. CDR3 sequence (DNA): TGTGCCAGCAGCCGAACTAGCGGGGGCTCGGATGAGCAGTTCTTC. The encoded protein is CASSRTSGGSDEQFF. This chain joins TRBV6-2 or TRBV6-3 and TRBJ2-1; the match to TRBD2 covers 11 bases. This CDR3 is built from 15 residues. The trim removed 6 bases at V and 8 bases at J, leaving 9 bases unmatched. Germline-derived CDR1 and CDR2 are MNHEY and SVGEGT.

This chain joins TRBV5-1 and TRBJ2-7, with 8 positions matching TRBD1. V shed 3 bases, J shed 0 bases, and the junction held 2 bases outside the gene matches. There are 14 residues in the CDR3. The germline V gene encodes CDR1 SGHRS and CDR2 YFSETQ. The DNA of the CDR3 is TGCGCCAGCAGCTCACAGGGGGTCTCCTACGAGCAGTACTTC. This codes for CASSSQGVSYEQYF.

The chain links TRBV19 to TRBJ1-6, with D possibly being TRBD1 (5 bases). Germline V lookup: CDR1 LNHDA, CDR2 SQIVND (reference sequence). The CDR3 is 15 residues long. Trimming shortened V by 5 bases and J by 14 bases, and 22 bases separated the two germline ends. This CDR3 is CASSPTAGRSSSLHF. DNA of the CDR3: TGTGCCAGTAGTCCGACAGCAGGTAGAAGCTCGTCCCTCCACTTT.

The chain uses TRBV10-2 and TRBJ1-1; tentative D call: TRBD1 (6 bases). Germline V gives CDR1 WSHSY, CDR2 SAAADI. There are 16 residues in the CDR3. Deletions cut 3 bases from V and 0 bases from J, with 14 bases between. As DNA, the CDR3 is TGCGCCAGCAGTGAATCAACAGGGCTGATGAACACTGAAGCTTTCTTT. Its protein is CASSESTGLMNTEAFF.

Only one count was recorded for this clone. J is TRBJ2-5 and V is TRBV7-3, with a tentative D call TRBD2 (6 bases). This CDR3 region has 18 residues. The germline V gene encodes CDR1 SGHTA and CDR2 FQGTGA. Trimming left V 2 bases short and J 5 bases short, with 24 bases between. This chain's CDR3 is CASSLGSGLTGVLETQYF. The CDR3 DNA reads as TGTGCCAGCAGCTTAGGTTCTGGGCTGACGGGAGTTTTGGAGACCCAGTACTTC.

CDR3 sequence reads: CASSQNGEGGNYGYTF. Here the CDR3 DNA reads TGTGCCAGCTCACAAAATGGAGAAGGGGGCAACTATGGCTACACCTTC. The chain recombines TRBV18 with TRBJ1-2, with 7 bases identical to TRBD1. Germline V lookup: CDR1 KGHSH, CDR2 LQKENI. CDR3 length: 16 residues. Trimming cost V 4 bases and J 2 bases; bases outside gene matches: 10.

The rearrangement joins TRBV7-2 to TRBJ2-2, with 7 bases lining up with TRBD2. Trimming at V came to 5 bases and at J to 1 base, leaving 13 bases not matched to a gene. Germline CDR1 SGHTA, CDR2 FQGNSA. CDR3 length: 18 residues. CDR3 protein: CASSVERLTSLNTGELFF. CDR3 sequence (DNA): TGTGCCAGCAGCGTCGAGAGGCTGACTAGCTTGAACACCGGGGAGCTGTTTTTT.

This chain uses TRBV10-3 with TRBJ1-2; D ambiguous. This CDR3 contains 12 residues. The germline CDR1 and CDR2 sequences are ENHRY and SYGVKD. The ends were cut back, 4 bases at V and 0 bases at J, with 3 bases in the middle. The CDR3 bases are TGTGCCATCAGTGCGGCTAACTATGGCTACACCTTC. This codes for CAISAANYGYTF.

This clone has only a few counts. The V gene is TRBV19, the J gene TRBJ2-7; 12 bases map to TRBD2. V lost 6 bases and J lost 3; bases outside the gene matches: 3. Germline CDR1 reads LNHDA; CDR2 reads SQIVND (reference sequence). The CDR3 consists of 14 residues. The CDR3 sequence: CASSASGGVYEQYF. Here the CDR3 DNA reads TGTGCCAGTAGCGCTAGCGGGGGGGTCTACGAGCAGTACTTC.

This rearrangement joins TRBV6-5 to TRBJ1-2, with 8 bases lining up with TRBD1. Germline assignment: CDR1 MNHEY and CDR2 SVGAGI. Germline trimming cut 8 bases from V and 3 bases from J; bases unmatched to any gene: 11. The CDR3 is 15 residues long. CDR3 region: CASAQQGVLDYGYTF. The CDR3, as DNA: TGTGCCAGCGCCCAACAGGGGGTCCTGGACTATGGCTACACCTTC.

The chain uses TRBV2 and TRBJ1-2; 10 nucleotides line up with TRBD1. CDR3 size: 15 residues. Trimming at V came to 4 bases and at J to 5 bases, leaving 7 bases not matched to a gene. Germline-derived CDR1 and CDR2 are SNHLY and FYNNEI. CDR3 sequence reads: CASSAQRTGGYGYTF. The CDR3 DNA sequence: TGTGCCAGCAGTGCTCAGAGGACAGGGGGTTATGGCTACACCTTC.

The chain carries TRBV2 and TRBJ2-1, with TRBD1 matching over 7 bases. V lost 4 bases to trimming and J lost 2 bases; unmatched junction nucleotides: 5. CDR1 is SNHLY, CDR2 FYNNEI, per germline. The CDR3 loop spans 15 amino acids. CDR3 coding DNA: TGTGCCAGCAGTGTTAGCCAGGGGGCCTACAATGAGCAGTTCTTC. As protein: CASSVSQGAYNEQFF.

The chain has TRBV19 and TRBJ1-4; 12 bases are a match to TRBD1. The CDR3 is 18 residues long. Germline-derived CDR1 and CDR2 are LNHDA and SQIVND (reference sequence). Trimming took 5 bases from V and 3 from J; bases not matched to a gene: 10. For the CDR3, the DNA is TGTGCCAGTAGTGGGGGGACAGGGGGCACAGCGGCTAATGAAAAACTGTTTTTT. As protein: CASSGGTGGTAANEKLFF.

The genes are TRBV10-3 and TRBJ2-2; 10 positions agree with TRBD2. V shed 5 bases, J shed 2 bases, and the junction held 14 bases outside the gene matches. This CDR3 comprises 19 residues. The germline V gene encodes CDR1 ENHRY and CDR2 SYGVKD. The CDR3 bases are TGTGCCATCAGTCTTAAGATTAGCGGGAGGCCTCTCAACACCGGGGAGCTGTTTTTT. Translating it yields CAISLKISGRPLNTGELFF.

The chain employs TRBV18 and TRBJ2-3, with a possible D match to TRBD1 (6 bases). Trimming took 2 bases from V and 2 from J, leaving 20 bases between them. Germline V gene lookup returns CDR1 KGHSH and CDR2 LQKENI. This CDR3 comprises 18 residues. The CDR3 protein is CASSPFGAGLGATDTQYF. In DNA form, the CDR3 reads TGTGCCAGCTCACCATTTGGTGCAGGGTTGGGGGCCACAGATACGCAGTATTTT.

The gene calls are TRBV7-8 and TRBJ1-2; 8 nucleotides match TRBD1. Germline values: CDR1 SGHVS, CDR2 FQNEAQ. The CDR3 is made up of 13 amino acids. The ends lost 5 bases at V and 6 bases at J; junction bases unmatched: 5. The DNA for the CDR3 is TGTGCCAGCAGCGCCGACAGGGGTGATGGCTACACCTTC. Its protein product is CASSADRGDGYTF. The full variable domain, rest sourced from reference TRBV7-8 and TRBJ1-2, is GAGVSQSPRYKVAKRGQDVALRCDPISGHVSLFWYQQALGQGPEFLTYFQNEAQLDKSGLPSDRFFAERPEGSVSTLKIQRTQQEDSAVYLCASSADRGDGYTFGSGTRLTVV.

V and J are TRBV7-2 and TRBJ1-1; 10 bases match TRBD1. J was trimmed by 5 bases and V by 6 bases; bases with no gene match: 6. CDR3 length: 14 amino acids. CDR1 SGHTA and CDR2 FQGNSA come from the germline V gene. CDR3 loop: CASRVDRGQTEAFF. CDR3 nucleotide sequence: TGTGCCAGCAGGGTTGACAGGGGGCAAACTGAAGCTTTCTTT.

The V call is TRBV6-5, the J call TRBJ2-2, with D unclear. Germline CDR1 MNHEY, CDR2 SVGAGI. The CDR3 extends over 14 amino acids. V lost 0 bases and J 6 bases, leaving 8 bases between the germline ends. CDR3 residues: CASSYSAGSGELFF. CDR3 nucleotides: TGTGCCAGCAGTTACTCGGCCGGGTCCGGGGAGCTGTTTTTT.

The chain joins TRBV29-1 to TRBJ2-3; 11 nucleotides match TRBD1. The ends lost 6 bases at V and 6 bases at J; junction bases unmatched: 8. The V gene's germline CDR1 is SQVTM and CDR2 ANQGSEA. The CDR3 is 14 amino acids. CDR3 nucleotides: TGCAGCGTCGGGACAGGGGGTGGTTGGGATACGCAGTATTTT. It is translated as CSVGTGGGWDTQYF.

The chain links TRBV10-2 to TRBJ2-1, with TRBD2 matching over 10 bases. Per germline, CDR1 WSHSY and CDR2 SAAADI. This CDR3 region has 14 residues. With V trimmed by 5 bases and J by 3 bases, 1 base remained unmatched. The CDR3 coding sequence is TGCGCCAGCAGTACTAGCGGGAACTACAATGAGCAGTTCTTC. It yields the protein CASSTSGNYNEQFF.

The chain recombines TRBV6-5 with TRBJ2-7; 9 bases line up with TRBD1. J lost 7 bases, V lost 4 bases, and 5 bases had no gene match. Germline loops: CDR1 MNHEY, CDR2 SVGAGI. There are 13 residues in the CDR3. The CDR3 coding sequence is TGTGCCAGCAGTTCCACAGGGGGCTGGGAGCAGTACTTC. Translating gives CASSSTGGWEQYF.

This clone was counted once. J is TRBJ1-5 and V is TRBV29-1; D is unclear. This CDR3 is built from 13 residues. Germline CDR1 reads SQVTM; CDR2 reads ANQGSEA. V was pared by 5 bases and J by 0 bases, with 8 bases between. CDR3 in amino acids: CSVIPDSNQPQHF. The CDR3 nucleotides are TGCAGCGTTATCCCAGATAGCAATCAGCCCCAGCATTTT.

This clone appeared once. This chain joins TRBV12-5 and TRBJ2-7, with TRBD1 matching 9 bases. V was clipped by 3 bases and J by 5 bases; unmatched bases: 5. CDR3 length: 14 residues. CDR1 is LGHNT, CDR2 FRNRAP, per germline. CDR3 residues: CASGLETGGHEQYF. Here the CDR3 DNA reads TGTGCTAGTGGTTTAGAGACAGGGGGACACGAGCAGTACTTC.

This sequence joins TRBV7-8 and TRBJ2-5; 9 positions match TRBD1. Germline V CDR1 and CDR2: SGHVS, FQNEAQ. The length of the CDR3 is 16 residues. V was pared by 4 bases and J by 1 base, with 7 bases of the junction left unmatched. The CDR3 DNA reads TGTGCCAGCAGCTCCGGGACAGGGAAATTCCAAGAGACCCAGTACTTC. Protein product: CASSSGTGKFQETQYF.

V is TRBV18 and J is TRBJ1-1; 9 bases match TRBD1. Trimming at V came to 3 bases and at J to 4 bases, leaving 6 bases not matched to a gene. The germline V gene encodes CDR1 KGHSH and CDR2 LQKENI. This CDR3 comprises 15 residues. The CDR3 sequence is CASSPSGTGSTEAFF. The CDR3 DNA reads TGTGCCAGCTCACCGTCCGGGACAGGGAGCACTGAAGCTTTCTTT.

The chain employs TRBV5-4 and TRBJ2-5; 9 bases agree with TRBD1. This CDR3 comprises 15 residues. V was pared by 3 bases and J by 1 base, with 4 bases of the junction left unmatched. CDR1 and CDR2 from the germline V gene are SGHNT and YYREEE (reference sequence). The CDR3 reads CASSSRGQGQETQYF. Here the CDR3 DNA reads TGTGCCAGCAGCTCTAGGGGACAGGGCCAAGAGACCCAGTACTTC. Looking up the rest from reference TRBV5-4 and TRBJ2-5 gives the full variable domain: ETGVTQSPTHLIKTRGQQVTLRCSSQSGHNTVSWYQQALGQGPQFIFQYYREEENGRGNFPPRFSGLQFPNYSSELNVNALELDDSALYLCASSSRGQGQETQYFGPGTRLLVL.

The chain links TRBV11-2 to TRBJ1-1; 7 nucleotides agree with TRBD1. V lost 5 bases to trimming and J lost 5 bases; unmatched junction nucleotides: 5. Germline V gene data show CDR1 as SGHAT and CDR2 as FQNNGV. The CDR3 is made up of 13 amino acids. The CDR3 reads CASSEYRGTEAFF. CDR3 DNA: TGTGCCAGCAGCGAATACAGGGGTACTGAAGCTTTCTTT.

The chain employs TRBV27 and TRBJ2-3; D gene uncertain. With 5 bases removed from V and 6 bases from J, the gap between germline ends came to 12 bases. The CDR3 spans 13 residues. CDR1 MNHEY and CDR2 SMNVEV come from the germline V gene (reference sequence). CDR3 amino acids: CASSPLGADTQYF. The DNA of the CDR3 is TGTGCCAGCAGTCCCCTCGGAGCGGATACGCAGTATTTT.